The clone carrying this T cell receptor (beta chain) appeared many times. Between the trimmed V and J ends, which lost 3 bases and 2 bases, there was a span of 20 bases. The V gene's germline CDR1 is MNHEY and CDR2 SVGEGT. The CDR3 runs 17 residues. The data originate from a study of T-cell reconstitution after alpha-beta-depleted transplantation in children. Library preparation (for TCRbeta) was performed with unique molecular identifiers. MiXCR, run by TCRdb on the PCR reads, gives a single entry per CDR3 protein. The table has some 640,000 distinct CDR3 sequences, approximately 15% seen once; the top ten hold about 1.1%.

The sample was PBMCs from the stem cell graft donor, taken from the stem cell graft. The TCR sequence derives from a human donor who donated a stem cell graft to a child with acute myeloid leukemia. The rearrangement links TRBV6-2 or TRBV6-3 to TRBJ2-7; the D gene could be TRBD1 or TRBD2 (5 bases each). The CDR3 region is CASSYSGHSGSAYEQYF. For the CDR3, the DNA is TGTGCCAGCAGTTATTCCGGACATTCAGGGAGCGCCTACGAGCAGTACTTC.